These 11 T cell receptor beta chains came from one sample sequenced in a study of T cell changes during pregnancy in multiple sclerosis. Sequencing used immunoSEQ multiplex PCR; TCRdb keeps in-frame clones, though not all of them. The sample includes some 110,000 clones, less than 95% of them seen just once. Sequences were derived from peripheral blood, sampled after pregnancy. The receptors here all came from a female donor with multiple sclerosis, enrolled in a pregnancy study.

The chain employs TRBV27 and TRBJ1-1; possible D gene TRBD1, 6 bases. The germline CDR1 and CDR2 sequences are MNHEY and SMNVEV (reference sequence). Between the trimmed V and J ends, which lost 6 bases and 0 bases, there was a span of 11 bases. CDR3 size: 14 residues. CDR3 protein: CASSRTDLNTEAFF. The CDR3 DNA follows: TGTGCCAGCAGCCGGACAGATTTGAACACTGAAGCTTTCTTT.

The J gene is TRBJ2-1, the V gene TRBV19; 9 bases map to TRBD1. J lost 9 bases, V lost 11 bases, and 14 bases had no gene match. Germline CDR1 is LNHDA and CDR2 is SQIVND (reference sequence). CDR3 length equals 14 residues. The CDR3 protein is CAGKKRDRDFEQFF. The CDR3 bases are TGTGCCGGAAAAAAGCGGGACAGGGATTTTGAGCAGTTCTTC.

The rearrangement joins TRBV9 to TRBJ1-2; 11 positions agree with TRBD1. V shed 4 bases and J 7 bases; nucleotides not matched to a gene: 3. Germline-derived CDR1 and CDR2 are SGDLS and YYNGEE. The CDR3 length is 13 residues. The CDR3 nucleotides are TGTGCCAGCAGCCGGACAGGGGGCGGTGGCTACACCTTC. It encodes CASSRTGGGGYTF.

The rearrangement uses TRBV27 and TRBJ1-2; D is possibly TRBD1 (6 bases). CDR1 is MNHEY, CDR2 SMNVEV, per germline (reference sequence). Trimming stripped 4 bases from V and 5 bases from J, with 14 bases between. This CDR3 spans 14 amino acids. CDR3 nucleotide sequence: TGTGCCAGCAGTTCTTACGAAGGGGGTTATGGCTACACCTTC. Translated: CASSSYEGGYGYTF.

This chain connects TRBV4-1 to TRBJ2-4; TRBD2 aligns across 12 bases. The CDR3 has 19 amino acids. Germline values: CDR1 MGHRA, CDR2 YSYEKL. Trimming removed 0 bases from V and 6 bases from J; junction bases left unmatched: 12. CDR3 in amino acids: CASSQEGAASGGVGNIQYF. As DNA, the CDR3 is TGCGCCAGCAGCCAAGAAGGGGCGGCTAGCGGGGGGGTCGGAAACATTCAGTACTTC.

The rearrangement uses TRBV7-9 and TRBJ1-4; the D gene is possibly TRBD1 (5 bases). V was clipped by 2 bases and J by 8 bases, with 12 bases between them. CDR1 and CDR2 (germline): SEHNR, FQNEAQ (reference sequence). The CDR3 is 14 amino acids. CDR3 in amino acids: CASSLTQGREKLFF. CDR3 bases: TGTGCCAGCAGCTTAACTCAGGGAAGGGAAAAACTGTTTTTT. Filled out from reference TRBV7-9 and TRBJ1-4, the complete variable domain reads DTGVSQNPRHKITKRGQNVTFRCDPISEHNRLYWYRQTLGQGPEFLTYFQNEAQLEKSRLLSDRFSAERPKGSFSTLEIQRTEQGDSAMYLCASSLTQGREKLFFGSGTQLSVL.

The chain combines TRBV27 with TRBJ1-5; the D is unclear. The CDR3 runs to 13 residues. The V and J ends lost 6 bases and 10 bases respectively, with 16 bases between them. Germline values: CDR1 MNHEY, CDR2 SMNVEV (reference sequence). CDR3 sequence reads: CASSGGPISPQHF. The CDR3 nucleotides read TGTGCCAGCAGCGGAGGGCCGATCAGCCCCCAGCATTTT.

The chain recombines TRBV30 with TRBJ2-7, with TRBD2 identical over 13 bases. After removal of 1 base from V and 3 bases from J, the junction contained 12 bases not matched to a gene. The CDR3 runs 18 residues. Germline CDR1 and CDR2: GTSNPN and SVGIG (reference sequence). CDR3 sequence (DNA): TGTGCCTGGAGTGATAAACATTGGACTAGCGGGAGTAGCTACGAGCAGTACTTC. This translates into CAWSDKHWTSGSSYEQYF.

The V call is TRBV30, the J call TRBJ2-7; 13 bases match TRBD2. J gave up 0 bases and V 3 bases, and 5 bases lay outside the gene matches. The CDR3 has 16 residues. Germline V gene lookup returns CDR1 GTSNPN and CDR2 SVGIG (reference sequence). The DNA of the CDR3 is TGTGCCTGGAGCCCGACTAGCGGGAGGTTCTCCTACGAGCAGTACTTC. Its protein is CAWSPTSGRFSYEQYF.

The CDR3 DNA reads TGTGCCAGCAGCGAGACTAGCGCGAGCTCCTACGAGCAGTACTTC. Protein: CASSETSASSYEQYF. The chain couples TRBV2 to TRBJ2-7; 8 bases fit TRBD2. The CDR3 is made up of 15 amino acids. Trimming cost V 6 bases and J 0 bases; bases outside gene matches: 7. CDR1 is SNHLY and CDR2 is FYNNEI in the germline V gene.

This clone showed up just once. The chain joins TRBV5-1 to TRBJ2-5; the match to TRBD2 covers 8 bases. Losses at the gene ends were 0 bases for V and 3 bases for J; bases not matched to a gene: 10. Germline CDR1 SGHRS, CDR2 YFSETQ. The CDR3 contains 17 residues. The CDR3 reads CASSLVGGSGGEETQYF. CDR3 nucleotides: TGCGCCAGCAGCTTGGTAGGGGGGAGCGGGGGTGAAGAGACCCAGTACTTC.